This T cell receptor (beta chain) emerged from a study of blood T cells in healthy people across ages. The second PCR ran about 6 to 12 cycles with a sample-barcoded 5' primer and J-beta primers. Each cDNA molecule was tagged by a template-switch adaptor with 12 random nucleotides. TCRdb re-called the 5' RACE reads with MiXCR, one entry per CDR3 protein. The table includes hundreds of thousands of distinct CDR3 sequences, around 38% detected once. The CDR3 is made up of 12 amino acids. Trimming removed 5 bases from V and 4 bases from J, with 11 bases in between. CDR1 is DFQATT, CDR2 SNEGSKA, per germline (reference sequence). Study results and caveats: Long-lived donors exceeded aged donors in naive CD4+ cells and diversity. The diversity estimates, figures obtained from one million T cells, were considered underestimates.

The table lists this clonotype with a few counts. As yet, its antigen is unknown. There were healthy Caucasian individuals from Russia, aged about 6 to 90, serving as donors. This chain links TRBV20-1 with TRBJ2-5, with TRBD1 as a possible D gene (6 bases). Material for sequencing was blood. This TCR was sampled from a man of 80 years or more in good health. DNA for the CDR3: TGCAGTGCTCAGGACAGATTAGAGACCCAGTACTTC. As protein: CSAQDRLETQYF.